These 29 T cell receptor beta chains came from one sample sequenced in a study of CD8 T cells in ankylosing spondylitis. One entry per CDR3 protein results from TCRdb running MiXCR on the 5' RACE reads. The data hold around 100,000 distinct CDR3 sequences, with about 24% observed a single time. Source material: synovial fluid, either unsorted or a sorted T cell fraction (not recorded which). The receptors were gathered from a male donor with ankylosing spondylitis.

The sample holds a few counts of this clonotype. This chain uses TRBV25-1 with TRBJ2-2; D tentatively reads TRBD1 or TRBD2 (5 bases each). The CDR3 is made up of 12 amino acids. Germline CDR1 and CDR2: MGHDK and SYGVNS. With 9 bases removed from V and 4 bases from J, the gap between germline ends came to 9 bases. The CDR3, as DNA: TGTGCCAGTCGGGGCCCCACCGGGGAGCTGTTTTTT. This sequence encodes CASRGPTGELFF.

This chain uses TRBV7-8 with TRBJ2-5; perhaps TRBD2 as D (5 bases). CDR1 and CDR2 (germline): SGHVS, FQNEAQ. The CDR3 length is 14 residues. V dropped 1 base and J dropped 0 bases, with 6 bases sitting between them. The CDR3 reads CASSLGENQETQYF. DNA of the CDR3: TGTGCCAGCAGCTTAGGGGAGAACCAAGAGACCCAGTACTTC. The variable domain in full, with the rest retrieved from reference TRBV7-8 and TRBJ2-5, is GAGVSQSPRYKVAKRGQDVALRCDPISGHVSLFWYQQALGQGPEFLTYFQNEAQLDKSGLPSDRFFAERPEGSVSTLKIQRTQQEDSAVYLCASSLGENQETQYFGPGTRLLVL.

The table lists this clonotype with a few counts. V and J are TRBV3-1 and TRBJ2-5; 14 positions agree with TRBD2. J was trimmed by 4 bases and V by 4 bases; bases with no gene match: 8. This CDR3 comprises 17 residues. The germline V gene encodes CDR1 LGHDT and CDR2 YNNKEL (reference sequence). This CDR3 reads CASSLYGTSGSGETQYF. The DNA of the CDR3 is TGTGCCAGCAGCCTTTATGGGACTAGCGGGAGCGGAGAGACCCAGTACTTC.

The genes are TRBV10-3 and TRBJ2-5, with a possible D match to TRBD2 (5 bases). The germline V gene has CDR1 ENHRY and CDR2 SYGVKD. The CDR3 runs to 13 residues. Trimming stripped 7 bases from V and 2 bases from J, with 11 bases between. CDR3 DNA: TGTGCCATCACCTCTGACTATCAAGAGACCCAGTACTTC. Its protein is CAITSDYQETQYF.

This clonotype showed up just a few times. V gene TRBV5-1 combines with J gene TRBJ2-1, with 12 bases identical to TRBD1. CDR1 and CDR2 (germline): SGHRS, YFSETQ. CDR3 length: 15 amino acids. V trimming: 4 bases; J trimming: 6 bases; junction bases outside the gene matches: 5. The CDR3 DNA reads TGCGCCAGCAGCGCGGGACAGGGGGCGTTCAATGAGCAGTTCTTC. It encodes CASSAGQGAFNEQFF. The whole variable domain, remainder taken from reference TRBV5-1 and TRBJ2-1, is KAGVTQTPRYLIKTRGQQVTLSCSPISGHRSVSWYQQTPGQGLQFLFEYFSETQRNKGNFPGRFSGRQFSNSRSEMNVSTLELGDSALYLCASSAGQGAFNEQFFGPGTRLTVL.

This clonotype was seen a handful of times. V usage is TRBV12-3 or TRBV12-4 and J usage is TRBJ2-1, with 7 bases fitting TRBD1. This CDR3 has 13 amino acids. Unmatched junction bases numbered 5, after V lost 7 bases and J lost 5 bases. The CDR3 DNA is TGTGCCAGCATCGACGACAGGGACAATGAGCAGTTCTTC. This encodes CASIDDRDNEQFF.

This clonotype has a handful of counts. The rearrangement links TRBV10-3 to TRBJ2-5, with 9 positions matching TRBD1. Per the germline V gene, CDR1 is ENHRY and CDR2 is SYGVKD. CDR3 length equals 16 residues. V dropped 0 bases and J dropped 5; count of bases not matched to a gene: 7. The CDR3 nucleotides read TGTGCCATCAGTGAGTCCTATCCGACAGGGGGGGAGACCCAGTACTTC. It encodes CAISESYPTGGETQYF.

Worth noting for this clonotype: This sequence may be a read error, since a much larger clone differs from it by one base. This chain joins TRBV5-6 and TRBJ2-3; 8 bases align to TRBD2. The V gene's germline CDR1 is SGHDT and CDR2 YYEEEE. The CDR3 loop spans 15 amino acids. The V segment lost 4 bases and the J segment 3 bases; nucleotides outside the gene matches: 7. CDR3 DNA sequence: TGTGCCAGCAGCCCCGGAACTAGCGGTACAGATACGCAGTATTTT. Translated, it gives CASSPGTSGTDTQYF.

The rearrangement uses TRBV19 and TRBJ2-1; TRBD2 might be the D (6 bases). Germline CDR1 LNHDA, CDR2 SQIVND (reference sequence). The CDR3 totals 15 residues. The V end lost 2 bases, the J end lost 8 bases, and 16 bases lay between the germline ends. CDR3 residues: CASSIQTSNRDEQFF. In nucleotides, the CDR3 is TGTGCCAGTAGTATACAGACTAGTAATAGGGATGAGCAGTTCTTC.

This chain connects TRBV5-5 to TRBJ1-5; no definite D call. Per the germline V gene, CDR1 is SGHKS and CDR2 is YYEKEE (reference sequence). The length of the CDR3 is 13 residues. V was pared by 0 bases and J by 7 bases, with 8 bases between. The CDR3 nucleotides read TGTGCCAGCAGCTTGGACATGGGGCAGCCCCAGCATTTT. Protein: CASSLDMGQPQHF.

This clonotype occurred a few times. The rearrangement uses TRBV4-1 and TRBJ2-1; 12 bases agree with TRBD1. Per the germline V gene, CDR1 is MGHRA and CDR2 is YSYEKL. The ends lost 4 bases at V and 6 bases at J; junction bases unmatched: 7. This CDR3 comprises 16 residues. The DNA of the CDR3 is TGCGCCAGCAGCCGGAACCGGGACAGGGGGCTCAATGAGCAGTTCTTC. It yields the protein CASSRNRDRGLNEQFF.

The chain uses TRBV20-1 and TRBJ2-1, with 9 bases lining up with TRBD2. The V gene end was trimmed by 4 bases and the J gene end by 4 bases; junction bases not matched to a gene: 11. The CDR3 has 16 residues. Germline CDR1 is DFQATT and CDR2 is SNEGSKA (reference sequence). The CDR3 loop reads CSAIPPGTSPYNEQFF. The DNA of the CDR3 is TGCAGTGCTATCCCCCCCGGGACTAGCCCTTACAATGAGCAGTTCTTC.

The chain employs TRBV7-7 and TRBJ1-3, with D possibly matching TRBD1 (5 bases). CDR1 and CDR2 (germline): SSHAT, FNYEAQ (reference sequence). The V gene lost 5 bases and the J gene lost 4 bases, with 9 bases spanning the gap. CDR3 size: 13 residues. The CDR3 nucleotides read TGTGCCAGCAGCCGGACACTAGGAAACACCATATATTTT. It specifies CASSRTLGNTIYF. Variable domain in full (rest from reference TRBV7-7 and TRBJ1-3): GAGVSQSPRYKVTKRGQDVTLRCDPISSHATLYWYQQALGQGPEFLTYFNYEAQPDKSGLPSDRFSAERPEGSISTLTIQRTEQRDSAMYRCASSRTLGNTIYFGEGSWLTVV.

This clonotype was seen repeatedly, ten times or more. The rearrangement joins TRBV25-1 to TRBJ2-3, with D unresolved. V lost 6 bases, J lost 0 bases, and 7 bases lay in between. The CDR3 has 13 amino acids. Germline loops: CDR1 MGHDK, CDR2 SYGVNS. DNA of the CDR3: TGTGCCAGCAGCCGTGGAAGCACAGATACGCAGTATTTT. It codes for CASSRGSTDTQYF.

In this sample, this clonotype turned up many times. In DNA form, the CDR3 reads TGTGCCAGCAGCCAAGATCCCGCTAGCCGTGATACATTTGAGTTCTTC. It is translated as CASSQDPASRDTFEFF. This chain links TRBV4-2 with TRBJ2-1; tentatively, D is TRBD2 (5 bases). Germline V gene lookup returns CDR1 LGHNA and CDR2 YNFKEQ. The length of the CDR3 is 16 residues. Trimming removed 0 bases from V and 14 bases from J, with 23 bases in between.

This clonotype showed up just a few times. The chain joins TRBV7-7 to TRBJ2-1; D is perhaps TRBD1 (6 bases). Trimming shortened V by 5 bases and J by 6 bases, and 14 bases separated the two germline ends. Germline V gene sequence: CDR1 SSHAT, CDR2 FNYEAQ (reference sequence). This CDR3 contains 14 residues. CDR3 bases: TGTGCCAGCAGCGCAGGGGCAGAGGGCAATGAGCAGTTCTTC. This codes for CASSAGAEGNEQFF.

The rearrangement joins TRBV14 to TRBJ2-5, with 10 bases matching TRBD2. The CDR3 extends over 18 amino acids. The germline V gene encodes CDR1 SGHDN and CDR2 FVKESK. The ends lost 1 base at V and 3 bases at J; junction bases unmatched: 11. In nucleotides, the CDR3 is TGTGCCAGCAGCCAAGCCCCCTATTCAGCGGGAGGGGAAGAGACCCAGTACTTC. Its translation is CASSQAPYSAGGEETQYF.

This clonotype was observed a few times. The chain recombines TRBV20-1 with TRBJ2-7; D is ambiguous. The V gene lost 1 base and the J gene lost 6 bases, with 13 bases spanning the gap. The germline gives CDR1 DFQATT, CDR2 SNEGSKA (reference sequence). There are 13 residues in the CDR3. In DNA form, the CDR3 reads TGCAGTGCTAGAGGGCCGGGCAGAGGCGAGCAGTACTTC. Translation gives CSARGPGRGEQYF.

The chain recombines TRBV24-1 with TRBJ2-2, with D hard to call. CDR3 length equals 16 residues. V was pared by 4 bases and J by 8 bases, with 19 bases between. In germline, CDR1 is KGHDR, CDR2 SFDVKD. The CDR3 region has the DNA TGTGCCACCAGTGACCCCGGATCCTCGAGGACGGGGGAGCTGTTTTTT. Translating it yields CATSDPGSSRTGELFF.

This chain connects TRBV20-1 to TRBJ1-5; 8 bases line up with TRBD1. V shed 6 bases, J shed 8 bases, and the junction held 12 bases outside the gene matches. The CDR3 has 14 residues. The germline V gene has CDR1 DFQATT and CDR2 SNEGSKA (reference sequence). CDR3 in amino acids: CSAQNQGALEPQHF. The CDR3 region has the DNA TGCAGTGCCCAGAACCAGGGGGCACTGGAGCCCCAGCATTTT.

The rearrangement links TRBV20-1 to TRBJ1-5; D is possibly TRBD1 (5 bases). The CDR3 runs 14 residues. V lost 4 bases and J lost 1, with 11 bases in between. Germline V gene sequence: CDR1 DFQATT, CDR2 SNEGSKA (reference sequence). DNA for the CDR3: TGCAGTGCTATAACCGGGGCGAGCAATCAGCCCCAGCATTTT. This translates into CSAITGASNQPQHF.

This clonotype has more than one count but fewer than ten. The V gene is TRBV5-6, the J gene TRBJ1-3, with D unclear. Germline V gives CDR1 SGHDT, CDR2 YYEEEE. Trimming removed 7 bases from V and 0 bases from J, with 11 bases in between. CDR3 size: 14 residues. The DNA of the CDR3 is TGTGCCAGCGGAGGGTTCCACTCTGGAAACACCATATATTTT. This sequence encodes CASGGFHSGNTIYF.

V and J are TRBV2 and TRBJ1-1; D unclear. The CDR3 covers 12 residues. Germline CDR1 and CDR2: SNHLY and FYNNEI. Trimming pared 8 bases from V and 3 bases from J, leaving 10 bases between. The CDR3 coding sequence is TGTGCCAGCGAGCGGAGGGACACTGAAGCTTTCTTT. As protein: CASERRDTEAFF.

There are a few counts of this clonotype. CDR3: CASSLASQAGGEQFF. The CDR3 DNA reads TGTGCCAGCAGCTTAGCGTCTCAAGCGGGAGGGGAGCAGTTCTTC. This sequence joins TRBV7-2 and TRBJ2-1; 10 bases are shared with TRBD2. The J segment lost 10 bases and the V segment lost 0 bases, leaving 6 bases of the junction unmatched. The CDR3 loop spans 15 amino acids. In germline, CDR1 is SGHTA, CDR2 FQGNSA.

This chain uses TRBV18 with TRBJ2-5; TRBD2 aligns across 10 bases. Trimming took 1 base from V and 0 from J; bases not matched to a gene: 2. Germline CDR1 KGHSH, CDR2 LQKENI. The CDR3 totals 16 residues. In DNA form, the CDR3 reads TGTGCCAGCTCACCACGGAGCGGGAGGGACCAAGAGACCCAGTACTTC. As protein: CASSPRSGRDQETQYF.

This clonotype came up a few times. The V and J genes are TRBV5-1 and TRBJ1-2; a weak D match, TRBD1 (6 bases). The CDR3 sequence is 14 residues long. The V end lost 4 bases, the J end lost 2 bases, and 12 bases lay between the germline ends. Germline assignment: CDR1 SGHRS and CDR2 YFSETQ. CDR3 bases: TGCGCCAGCAGCATCATAGGACAGAACTATGGCTACACCTTC. It translates to CASSIIGQNYGYTF.

The gene calls are TRBV3-1 and TRBJ2-7; perhaps TRBD1 as D (5 bases). The CDR3 runs to 13 residues. From germline, CDR1 is LGHDT and CDR2 YNNKEL (reference sequence). V lost 0 bases, J lost 5 bases, and 8 bases lay in between. The DNA of the CDR3 is TGTGCCAGCAGCCAAGATCCCAGGGACGAGCAGTACTTC. Protein: CASSQDPRDEQYF.

This chain joins TRBV20-1 and TRBJ2-1; D not certain. CDR1 and CDR2 from the germline V gene are DFQATT and SNEGSKA (reference sequence). The length of the CDR3 is 12 residues. V dropped 4 bases and J dropped 6 bases, with 10 bases sitting between them. CDR3 loop: CSAIQLGNEQFF. CDR3 coding DNA: TGCAGTGCTATTCAACTTGGCAATGAGCAGTTCTTC.

This clonotype came up a few times. The CDR3 nucleotides are TGTGCCAGCAGCTTAGATGGCCTCCGTGGACCCCTCCACTTT. It codes for CASSLDGLRGPLHF. The chain has TRBV11-3 and TRBJ1-6, with D unresolved. Germline CDR1 and CDR2: SGHNT and YENEEA. The CDR3 has 14 amino acids. With 0 bases removed from V and 12 bases from J, the gap between germline ends came to 12 bases.